The clone carrying this T cell receptor beta chain was seen only a few times. Its antigen remains unknown. TCRdb used MiXCR to reprocess the reads, holding one entry per CDR3 protein. The top ten hold roughly 12% of the sample, which has around 800,000 distinct CDR3 sequences, over 25% seen once. These data originate in a study of T cell repertoires in cytomegalovirus infection. Study overall: Well-studied HLA-B-restricted CMV epitopes were used in the study alongside recently identified HLA-C-restricted ones. Indicated by public TCR beta signatures were CMV infection and matching HLA type.

The CDR3 has 11 amino acids. Trimming stripped 3 bases from V and 7 bases from J, with 4 bases between. Germline V gene sequence: CDR1 LGHDT, CDR2 YNNKEL (reference sequence). The material was cultured CD8+ T cells from PBMCs, obtained from culture after CMV antigen stimulation. The V call is TRBV3-1, the J call TRBJ2-1; D ambiguous. The receptor comes from a human donor in good health (CMV status not recorded). Some clones in this sample may be carry-over from other donors' samples. CDR3 bases: TGTGCCAGCAGCCACGGTAATGAGCAGTTCTTC. It codes for CASSHGNEQFF.